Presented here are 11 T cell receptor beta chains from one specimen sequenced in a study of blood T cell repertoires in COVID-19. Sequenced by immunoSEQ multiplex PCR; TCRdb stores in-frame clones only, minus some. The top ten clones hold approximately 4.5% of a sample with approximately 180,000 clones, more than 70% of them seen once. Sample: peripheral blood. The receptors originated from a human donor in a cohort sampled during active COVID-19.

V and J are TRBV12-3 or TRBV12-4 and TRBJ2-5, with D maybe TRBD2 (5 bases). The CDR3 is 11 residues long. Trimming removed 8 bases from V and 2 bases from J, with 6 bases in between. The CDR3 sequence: CASPGQETQYF. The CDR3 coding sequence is TGTGCCAGCCCGGGACAAGAGACCCAGTACTTC.

CDR3: CASSSEGRTGGGYEQYF. CDR3 DNA: TGCGCCAGCAGCTCCGAGGGGCGGACAGGGGGCGGCTACGAGCAGTACTTC. The rearrangement links TRBV5-1 to TRBJ2-7; 11 positions agree with TRBD1. CDR1 is SGHRS, CDR2 YFSETQ, per germline. This CDR3 has 17 residues. V gave up 3 bases and J gave up 3 bases; unmatched junction bases: 11.

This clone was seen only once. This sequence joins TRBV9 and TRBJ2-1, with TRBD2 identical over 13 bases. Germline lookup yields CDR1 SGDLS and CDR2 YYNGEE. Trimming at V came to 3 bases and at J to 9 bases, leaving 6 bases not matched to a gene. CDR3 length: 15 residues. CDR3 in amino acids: CASSAGLAGVGEQFF. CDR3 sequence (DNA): TGTGCCAGCAGCGCCGGACTAGCGGGAGTAGGTGAGCAGTTCTTC.

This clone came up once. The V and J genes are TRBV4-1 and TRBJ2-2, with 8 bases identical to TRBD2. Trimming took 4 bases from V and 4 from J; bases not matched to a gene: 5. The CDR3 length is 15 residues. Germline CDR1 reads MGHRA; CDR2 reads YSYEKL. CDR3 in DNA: TGCGCCAGCAGCCTTTCGGGGGGGGTCACCGGGGAGCTGTTTTTT. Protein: CASSLSGGVTGELFF.

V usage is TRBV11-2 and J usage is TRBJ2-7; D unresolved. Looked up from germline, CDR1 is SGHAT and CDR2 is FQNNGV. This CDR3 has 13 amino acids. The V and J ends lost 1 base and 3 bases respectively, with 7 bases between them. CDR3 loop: CASSLGAVYEQYF. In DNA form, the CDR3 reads TGTGCCAGCAGCTTAGGGGCTGTCTACGAGCAGTACTTC.

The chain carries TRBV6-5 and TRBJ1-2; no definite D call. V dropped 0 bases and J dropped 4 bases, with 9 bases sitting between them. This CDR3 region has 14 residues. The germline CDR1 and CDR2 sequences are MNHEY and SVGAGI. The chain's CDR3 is CASSYSGGLYGYTF. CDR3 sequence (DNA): TGTGCCAGCAGTTACTCGGGAGGGCTCTATGGCTACACCTTC.

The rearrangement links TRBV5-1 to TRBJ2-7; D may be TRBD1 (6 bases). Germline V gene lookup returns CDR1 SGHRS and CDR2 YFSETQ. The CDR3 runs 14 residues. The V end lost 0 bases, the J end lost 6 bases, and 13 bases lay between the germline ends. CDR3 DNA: TGCGCCAGCAGCTTGGAAACAGGGAAAGGCGAGCAGTACTTC. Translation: CASSLETGKGEQYF.

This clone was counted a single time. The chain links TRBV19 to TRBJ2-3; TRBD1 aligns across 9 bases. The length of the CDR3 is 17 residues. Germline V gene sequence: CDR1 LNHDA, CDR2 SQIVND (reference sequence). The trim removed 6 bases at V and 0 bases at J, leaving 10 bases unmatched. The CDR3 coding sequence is TGTGCCAGTAGACCCCTAGGGGGACAGGGAAGCACAGATACGCAGTATTTT. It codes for CASRPLGGQGSTDTQYF.

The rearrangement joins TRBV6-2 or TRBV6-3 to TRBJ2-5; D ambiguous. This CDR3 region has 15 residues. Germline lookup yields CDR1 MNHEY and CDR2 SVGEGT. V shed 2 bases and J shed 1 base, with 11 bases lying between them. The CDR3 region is CASSYVSELQETQYF. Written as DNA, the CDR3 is TGTGCCAGCAGTTACGTATCGGAGCTCCAAGAGACCCAGTACTTC.

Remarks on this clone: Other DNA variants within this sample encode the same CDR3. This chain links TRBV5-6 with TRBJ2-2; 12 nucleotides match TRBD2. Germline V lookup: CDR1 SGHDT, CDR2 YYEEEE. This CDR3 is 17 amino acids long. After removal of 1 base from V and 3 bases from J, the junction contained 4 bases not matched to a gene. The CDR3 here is CASSLRTSGKYTGELFF. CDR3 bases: TGTGCCAGCAGCTTGCGGACTAGCGGGAAGTACACCGGGGAGCTGTTTTTT.

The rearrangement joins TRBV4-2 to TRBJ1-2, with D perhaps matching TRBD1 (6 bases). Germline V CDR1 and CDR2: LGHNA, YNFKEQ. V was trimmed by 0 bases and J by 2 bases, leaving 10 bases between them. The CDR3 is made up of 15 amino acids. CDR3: CASSQEHTGNYGYTF. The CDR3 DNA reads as TGTGCCAGCAGCCAAGAGCATACAGGGAACTATGGCTACACCTTC.